Included here is one TCR beta chain sequence, with context. This CDR3 is 16 amino acids long. Germline values: CDR1 MDHEN, CDR2 SYDVKM. Trimming stripped 5 bases from V and 9 bases from J, with 20 bases between. Sorting of unstimulated PBMCs yielded separate CD3+CD4+ and CD3+CD8+ fractions. Sequencing was performed with immunoSEQ multiplex PCR; in TCRdb, only in-frame clones are kept and a portion is missing. The data hold about 8,900 clones, with 55% to 85% observed a single time. This entry is derived from a study of T cell clones after liver transplantation. Overall study: Samples came from ITN030ST, which attempted immunosuppression withdrawal within 2 years of liver transplantation. A pre-transplant mixed lymphocyte reaction with TCRbeta sequencing defined graft-donor-reactive clones followed in post-transplant blood. Three of the eight recipients were HCV-positive; the rest had non-autoimmune, non-viral transplant indications.

The material sequenced was CD8+ T cells from blood, taken at the approximately 16-month timepoint. This sequence originates from a human patient who received a liver transplant. Some T cells may be provided by the graft donor. The chain links TRBV28 to TRBJ1-6, with D possibly matching TRBD1 (6 bases). CDR3 sequence: CASSTPGAGPVSPLHF. In DNA form, the CDR3 reads TGTGCCAGCAGTACCCCGGGGGCAGGGCCGGTTTCACCCCTCCACTTT.